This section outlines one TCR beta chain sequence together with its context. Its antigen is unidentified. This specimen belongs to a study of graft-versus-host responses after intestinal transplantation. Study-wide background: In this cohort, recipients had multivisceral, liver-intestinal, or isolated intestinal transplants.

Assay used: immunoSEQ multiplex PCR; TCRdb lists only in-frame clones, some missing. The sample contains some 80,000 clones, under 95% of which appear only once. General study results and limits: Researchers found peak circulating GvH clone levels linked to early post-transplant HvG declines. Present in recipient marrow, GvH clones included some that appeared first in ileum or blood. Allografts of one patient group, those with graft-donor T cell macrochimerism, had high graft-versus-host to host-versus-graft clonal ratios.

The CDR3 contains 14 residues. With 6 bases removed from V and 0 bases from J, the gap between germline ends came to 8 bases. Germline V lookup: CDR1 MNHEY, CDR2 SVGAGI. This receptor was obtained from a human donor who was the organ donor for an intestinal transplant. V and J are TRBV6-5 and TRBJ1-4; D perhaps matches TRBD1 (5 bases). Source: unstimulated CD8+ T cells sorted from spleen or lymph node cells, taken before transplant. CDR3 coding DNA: TGTGCCAGCAGGGGGGGAGCAACTAATGAAAAACTGTTTTTT. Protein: CASRGGATNEKLFF.